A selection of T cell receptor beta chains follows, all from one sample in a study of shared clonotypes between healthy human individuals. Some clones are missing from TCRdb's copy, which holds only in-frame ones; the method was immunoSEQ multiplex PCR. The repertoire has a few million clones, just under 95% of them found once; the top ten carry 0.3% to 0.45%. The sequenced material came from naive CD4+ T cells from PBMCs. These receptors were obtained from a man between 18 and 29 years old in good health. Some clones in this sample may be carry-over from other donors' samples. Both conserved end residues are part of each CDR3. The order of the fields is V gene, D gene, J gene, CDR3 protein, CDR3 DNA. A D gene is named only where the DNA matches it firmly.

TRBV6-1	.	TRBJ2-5	CASSLGLASETQYF	TGTGCCAGCAGTTTGGGCCTAGCGTCAGAGACCCAGTACTTC
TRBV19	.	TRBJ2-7	CASSMAGVEQYF	TGTGCCAGTAGTATGGCCGGGGTCGAGCAGTACTTC
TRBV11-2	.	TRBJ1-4	CASSPDPARVGEKLFF	TGTGCCAGCAGCCCCGATCCAGCCAGGGTGGGTGAAAAACTGTTTTTT
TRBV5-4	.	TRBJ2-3	CASSFRRSTDTQYF	TGTGCCAGCAGCTTCCGGCGGAGCACAGATACGCAGTATTTT
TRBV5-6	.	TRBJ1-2	CASSLGNWNYGYTF	TGTGCCAGCAGCTTGGGCAACTGGAACTATGGCTACACCTTC
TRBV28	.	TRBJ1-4	CASSLWGRGEKLFF	TGTGCCAGCAGTTTATGGGGGCGCGGTGAAAAACTGTTTTTT
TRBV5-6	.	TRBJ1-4	CASSLRGGNEKLFF	TGTGCCAGCAGCTTGAGGGGGGGTAATGAAAAACTGTTTTTT
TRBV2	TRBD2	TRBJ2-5	CASSVIAGGGETQYF	TGTGCCAGCAGTGTAATAGCGGGAGGGGGGGAGACCCAGTACTTC
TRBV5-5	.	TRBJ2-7	CASSPRGLWVDEQYF	TGTGCCAGCAGCCCGAGAGGGTTGTGGGTGGACGAGCAGTACTTC
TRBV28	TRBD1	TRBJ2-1	CASSRDSYNEQFF	TGTGCCAGCAGCCGGGACAGCTACAATGAGCAGTTCTTC
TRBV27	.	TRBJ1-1	CASSQGLYTEAFF	TGTGCCAGCAGTCAGGGGTTGTACACTGAAGCTTTCTTT
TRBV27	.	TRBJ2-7	CASSRNDGREQYF	TGTGCCAGCAGCCGCAATGACGGGCGCGAGCAGTACTTC
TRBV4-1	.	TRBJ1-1	CASSRGGFMNTEAFF	TGCGCCAGCAGCCGGGGGGGTTTCATGAACACTGAAGCTTTCTTT
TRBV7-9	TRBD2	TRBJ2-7	CASSWEGLAGSYEQYF	TGTGCCAGCAGCTGGGAGGGGTTAGCGGGCTCCTACGAGCAGTACTTC
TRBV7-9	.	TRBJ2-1	CASSRFIARAANEQFF	TGTGCCAGCAGCCGATTTATTGCGAGGGCCGCCAATGAGCAGTTCTTC